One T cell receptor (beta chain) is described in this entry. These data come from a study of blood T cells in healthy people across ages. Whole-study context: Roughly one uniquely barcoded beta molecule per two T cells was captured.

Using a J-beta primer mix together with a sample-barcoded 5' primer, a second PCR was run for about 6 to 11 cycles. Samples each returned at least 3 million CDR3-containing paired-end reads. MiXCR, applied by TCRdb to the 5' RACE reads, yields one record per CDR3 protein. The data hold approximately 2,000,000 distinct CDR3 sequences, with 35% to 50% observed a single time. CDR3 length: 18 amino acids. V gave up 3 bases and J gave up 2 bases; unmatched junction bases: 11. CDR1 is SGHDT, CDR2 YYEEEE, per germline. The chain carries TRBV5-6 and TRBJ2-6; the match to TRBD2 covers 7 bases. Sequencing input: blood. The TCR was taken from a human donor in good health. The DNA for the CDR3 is TGTGCCAGCAGCTCGTTTGCGGTCGCGGGGGCTGGGGCCAACGTCCTGACTTTC. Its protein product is CASSSFAVAGAGANVLTF. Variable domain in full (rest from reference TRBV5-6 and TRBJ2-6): DAGVTQSPTHLIKTRGQQVTLRCSPKSGHDTVSWYQQALGQGPQFIFQYYEEEERQRGNFPDRFSGHQFPNYSSELNVNALLLGDSALYLCASSSFAVAGAGANVLTFGAGSRLTVL.